A selection of T cell receptor beta chains follows, all from one sample in a study of blood T cell repertoires in COVID-19. Some clones are missing from TCRdb's copy, which holds only in-frame ones; the method was immunoSEQ multiplex PCR. The repertoire holds about half a million clones, approximately 92% seen once, with about 1% in the top ten. Input material: peripheral blood. The receptor set was obtained from a young man with COVID-19, enrolled during active disease. Each CDR3 is given with its conserved first and last residue. The D gene is left open where the match is weak. A row's size may be missing; if present it is once, few, many or a size class.

j_gene	len	abundance	v_gene	d_gene	CDR3nt	CDR3aa
TRBJ1-1	12	-	TRBV6-5	-	TGTGCCGCAGGGGAGCCAGCACTGAAAGCTTTCTTT	CAAGEPALKAFF
TRBJ2-3	15	-	TRBV7-2	-	TGTGCCAGCAGCTTAGGGGTGCGGAGCACAGATACGCAGTATTTT	CASSLGVRSTDTQYF
TRBJ2-2	17	-	TRBV5-4	TRBD2	TGTGCCAGCAGCTTAGCGGGAGGGCCTGTTAGCGCCGGGGAGCTGTTTTTT	CASSLAGGPVSAGELFF
TRBJ1-5	15	-	TRBV28	TRBD1	TGTGCCAGCACCTACCGCAGACAGGGTGGTCAGCCCCAGCATTTT	CASTYRRQGGQPQHF
TRBJ2-3	16	-	TRBV13	TRBD2	TGTGCCAGCAGCAAGGGACTAGCGGGGGCGGCAGATACGCAGTATTTT	CASSKGLAGAADTQYF
TRBJ2-1	15	-	TRBV11-2	TRBD2	TGTGCCAGCAGCCCTCGGACTAGCGGTGCCAATGAGCAGTTCTTC	CASSPRTSGANEQFF
TRBJ1-1	12	few	TRBV13	-	TGTGCCAGCAGCTTACGGAACACTGAAGCTTTCTTT	CASSLRNTEAFF
TRBJ1-5	14	-	TRBV2	-	TGTGCCAGCAGTGAGGAGGGGAACCATCAGCCCCAGCATTTT	CASSEEGNHQPQHF
TRBJ1-1	12	-	TRBV2	-	TGTGCCGGGGGACTGACGAACACTGAAGCTTTCTTT	CAGGLTNTEAFF
TRBJ2-7	15	-	TRBV2	TRBD2	TGTGCCAGCCGCCGGACTAGCGGGGGGCCAGACGAGCAGTACTTC	CASRRTSGGPDEQYF
TRBJ2-3	18	-	TRBV24-1	-	TGTGCCACCAGTGCCTCTCTCATGAGCAGGACTTCGACAGATACGCAGTATTTT	CATSASLMSRTSTDTQYF
TRBJ1-2	15	once	TRBV6-5	-	TGTGCCAGCAGAACCGGTGGGCAGGGTAACTATGGCTACACCTTC	CASRTGGQGNYGYTF
TRBJ1-6	13	-	TRBV6-5	-	TGTGCCAGCACCCAACCGGGACACCATCTCCTCCACTTT	CASTQPGHHLLHF